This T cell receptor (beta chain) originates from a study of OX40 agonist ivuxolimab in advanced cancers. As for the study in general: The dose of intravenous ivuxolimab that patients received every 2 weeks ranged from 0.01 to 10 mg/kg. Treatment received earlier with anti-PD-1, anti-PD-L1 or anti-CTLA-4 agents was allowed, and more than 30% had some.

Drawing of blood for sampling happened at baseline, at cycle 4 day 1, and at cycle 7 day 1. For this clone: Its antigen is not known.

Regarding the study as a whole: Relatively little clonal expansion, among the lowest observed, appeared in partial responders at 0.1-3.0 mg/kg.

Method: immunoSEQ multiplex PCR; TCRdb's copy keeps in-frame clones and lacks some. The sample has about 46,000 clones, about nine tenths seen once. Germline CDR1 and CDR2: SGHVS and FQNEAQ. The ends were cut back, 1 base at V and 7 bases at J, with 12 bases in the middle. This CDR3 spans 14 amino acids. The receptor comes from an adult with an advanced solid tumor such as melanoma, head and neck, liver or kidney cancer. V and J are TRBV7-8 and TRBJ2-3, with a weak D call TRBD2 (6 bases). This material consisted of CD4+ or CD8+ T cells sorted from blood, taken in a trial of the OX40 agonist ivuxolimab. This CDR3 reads CASSLERGRNTQYF. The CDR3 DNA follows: TGTGCCAGCAGCTTAGAACGGGGGAGAAATACGCAGTATTTT.